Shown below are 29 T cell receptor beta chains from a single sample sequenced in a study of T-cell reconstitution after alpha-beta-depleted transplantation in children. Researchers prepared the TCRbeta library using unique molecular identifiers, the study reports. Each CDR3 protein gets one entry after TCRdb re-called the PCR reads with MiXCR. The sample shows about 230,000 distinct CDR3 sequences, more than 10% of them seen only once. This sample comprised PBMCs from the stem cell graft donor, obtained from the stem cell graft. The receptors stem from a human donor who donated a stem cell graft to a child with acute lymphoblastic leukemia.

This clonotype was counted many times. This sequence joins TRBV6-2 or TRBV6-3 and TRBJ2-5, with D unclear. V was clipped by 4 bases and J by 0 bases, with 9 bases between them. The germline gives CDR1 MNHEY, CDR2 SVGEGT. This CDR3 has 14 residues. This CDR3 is CASSFLGYQETQYF. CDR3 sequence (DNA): TGTGCCAGCAGTTTTCTGGGGTACCAAGAGACCCAGTACTTC.

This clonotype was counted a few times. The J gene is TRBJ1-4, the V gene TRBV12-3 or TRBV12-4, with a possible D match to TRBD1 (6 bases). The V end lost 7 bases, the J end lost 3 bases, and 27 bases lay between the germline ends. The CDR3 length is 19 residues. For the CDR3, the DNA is TGTGCCAGCACCACTTCCTCCAGAGCCGGGGGCGACGCTAATGAAAAACTGTTTTTT. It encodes CASTTSSRAGGDANEKLFF.

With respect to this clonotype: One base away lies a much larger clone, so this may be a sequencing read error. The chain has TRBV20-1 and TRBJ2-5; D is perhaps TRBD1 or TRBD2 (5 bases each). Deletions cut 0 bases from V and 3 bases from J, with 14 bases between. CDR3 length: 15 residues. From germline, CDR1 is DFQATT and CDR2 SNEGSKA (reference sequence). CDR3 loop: CSAREWTWDEETQYF. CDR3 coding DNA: TGCAGTGCTAGAGAATGGACATGGGACGAAGAGACCCAGTACTTC.

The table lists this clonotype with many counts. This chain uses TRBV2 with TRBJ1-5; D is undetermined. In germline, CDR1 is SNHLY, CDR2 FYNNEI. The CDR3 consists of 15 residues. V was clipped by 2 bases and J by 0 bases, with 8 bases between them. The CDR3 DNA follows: TGTGCCAGCAGTGAATTGGGTCATAGCAATCAGCCCCAGCATTTT. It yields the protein CASSELGHSNQPQHF.

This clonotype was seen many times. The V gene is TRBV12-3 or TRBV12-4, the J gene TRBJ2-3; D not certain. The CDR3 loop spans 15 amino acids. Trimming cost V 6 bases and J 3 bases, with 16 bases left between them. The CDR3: CASSLEGYRTDTQYF. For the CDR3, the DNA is TGTGCCAGCAGCCTCGAAGGTTATAGAACAGATACGCAGTATTTT.

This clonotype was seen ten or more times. The CDR3 nucleotides read TGCAGTGGCGGAACGGCGCGTGGCTACACCTTC. This encodes CSGGTARGYTF. This chain joins TRBV20-1 and TRBJ1-2; D is ambiguous. There are 11 residues in the CDR3. V dropped 7 bases and J dropped 7 bases, with 13 bases sitting between them. Per germline, CDR1 DFQATT and CDR2 SNEGSKA (reference sequence).

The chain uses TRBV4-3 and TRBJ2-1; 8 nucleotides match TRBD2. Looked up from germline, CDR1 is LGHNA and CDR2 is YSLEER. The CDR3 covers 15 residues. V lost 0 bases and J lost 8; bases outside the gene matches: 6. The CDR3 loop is CASSQDLTSADEQFF. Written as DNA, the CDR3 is TGCGCCAGCAGCCAAGACCTGACTAGCGCGGATGAGCAGTTCTTC.

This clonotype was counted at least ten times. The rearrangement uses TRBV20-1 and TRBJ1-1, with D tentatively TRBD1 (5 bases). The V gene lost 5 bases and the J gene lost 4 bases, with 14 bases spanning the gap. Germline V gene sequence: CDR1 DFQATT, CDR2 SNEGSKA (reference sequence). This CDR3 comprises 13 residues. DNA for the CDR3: TGCAGTGCTGGGGCTCCAGGGTCCACTGAAGCTTTCTTT. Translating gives CSAGAPGSTEAFF.

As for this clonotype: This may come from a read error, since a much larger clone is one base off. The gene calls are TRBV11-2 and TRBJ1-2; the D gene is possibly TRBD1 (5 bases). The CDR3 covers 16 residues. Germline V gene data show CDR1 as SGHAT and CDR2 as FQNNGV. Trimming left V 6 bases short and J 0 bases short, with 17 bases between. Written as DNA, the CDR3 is TGTGCCAGCAGAAAACCGGGACGGGGTTCTAACTATGGCTACACCTTC. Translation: CASRKPGRGSNYGYTF.

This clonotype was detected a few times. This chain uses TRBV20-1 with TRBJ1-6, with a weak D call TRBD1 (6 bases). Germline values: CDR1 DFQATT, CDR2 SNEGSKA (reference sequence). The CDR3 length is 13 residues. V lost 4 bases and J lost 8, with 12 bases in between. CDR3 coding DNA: TGCAGTGCTATGGGACAAGGATATTCACCCCTCCACTTT. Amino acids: CSAMGQGYSPLHF.

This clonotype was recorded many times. The CDR3 loop reads CASSLDSNNEQFF. The CDR3 region has the DNA TGTGCCAGCAGTTTAGACAGTAACAATGAGCAGTTCTTC. The rearrangement joins TRBV12-3 or TRBV12-4 to TRBJ2-1; D is undetermined. The CDR3 runs to 13 residues. Trimming took off 1 base at V and 5 bases at J, with 6 bases between the two ends.

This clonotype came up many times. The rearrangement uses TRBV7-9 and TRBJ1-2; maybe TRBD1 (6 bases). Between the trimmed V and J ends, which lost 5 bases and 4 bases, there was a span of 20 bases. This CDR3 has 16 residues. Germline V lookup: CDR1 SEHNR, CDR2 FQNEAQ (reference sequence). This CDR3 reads CASSPHLLQGSYGYTF. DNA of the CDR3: TGTGCCAGCAGCCCCCATTTATTGCAGGGGAGCTATGGCTACACCTTC.

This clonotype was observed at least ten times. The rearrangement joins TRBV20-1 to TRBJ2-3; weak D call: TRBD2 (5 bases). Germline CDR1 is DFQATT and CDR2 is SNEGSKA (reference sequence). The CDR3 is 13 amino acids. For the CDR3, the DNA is TGCAGCGGAGGACGGGGAGCGTCAGATACGCAGTATTTT. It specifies CSGGRGASDTQYF.

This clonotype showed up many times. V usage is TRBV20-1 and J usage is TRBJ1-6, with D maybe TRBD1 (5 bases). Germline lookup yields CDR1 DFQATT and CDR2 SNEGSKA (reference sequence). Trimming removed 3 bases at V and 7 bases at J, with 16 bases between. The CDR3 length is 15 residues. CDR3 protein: CSARDLTVLNSPLHF. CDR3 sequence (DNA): TGCAGTGCTAGGGATTTGACAGTTCTGAATTCACCCCTCCACTTT.

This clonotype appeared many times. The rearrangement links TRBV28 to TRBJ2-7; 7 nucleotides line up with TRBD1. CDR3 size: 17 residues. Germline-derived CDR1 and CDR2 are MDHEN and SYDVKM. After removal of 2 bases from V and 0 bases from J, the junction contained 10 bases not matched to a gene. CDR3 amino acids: CASSLRGQGRYSYEQYF. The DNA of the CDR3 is TGTGCCAGCAGTTTAAGGGGGCAGGGGCGTTACTCCTACGAGCAGTACTTC.

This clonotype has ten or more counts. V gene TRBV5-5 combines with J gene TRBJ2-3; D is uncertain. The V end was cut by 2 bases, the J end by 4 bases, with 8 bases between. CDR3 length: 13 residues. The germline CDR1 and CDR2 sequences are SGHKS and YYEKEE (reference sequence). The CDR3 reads CASSFITPDTQYF. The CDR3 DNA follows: TGTGCCAGCAGCTTCATAACCCCAGATACGCAGTATTTT.

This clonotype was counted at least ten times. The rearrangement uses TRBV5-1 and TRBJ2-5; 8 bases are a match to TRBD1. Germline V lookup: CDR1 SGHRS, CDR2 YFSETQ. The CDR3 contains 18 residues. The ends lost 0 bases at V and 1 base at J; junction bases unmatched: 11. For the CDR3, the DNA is TGCGCCAGCAGCTTGGGCCTGTCCTCAGGGGGCGGCCAAGAGACCCAGTACTTC. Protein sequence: CASSLGLSSGGGQETQYF.

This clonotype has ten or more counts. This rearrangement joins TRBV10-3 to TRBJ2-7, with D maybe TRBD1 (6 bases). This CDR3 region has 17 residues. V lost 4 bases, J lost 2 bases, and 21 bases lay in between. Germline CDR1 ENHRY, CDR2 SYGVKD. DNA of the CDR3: TGTGCCATCAGTGCAACCAACCGGGACACTAATCCCTACGAGCAGTACTTC. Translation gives CAISATNRDTNPYEQYF.

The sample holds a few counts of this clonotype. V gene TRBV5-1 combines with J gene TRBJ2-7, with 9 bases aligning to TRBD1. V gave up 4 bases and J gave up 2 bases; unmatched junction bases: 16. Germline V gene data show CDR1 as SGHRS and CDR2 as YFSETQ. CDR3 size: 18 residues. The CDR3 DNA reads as TGCGCCAGCAGCACCCATCCCCGGGACAGGGTCATCGCCTACGAGCAGTACTTC. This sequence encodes CASSTHPRDRVIAYEQYF.

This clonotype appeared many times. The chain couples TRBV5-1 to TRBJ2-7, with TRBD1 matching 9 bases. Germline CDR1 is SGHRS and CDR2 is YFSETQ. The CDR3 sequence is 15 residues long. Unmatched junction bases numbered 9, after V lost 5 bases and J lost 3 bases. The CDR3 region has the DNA TGCGCCAGCAGAACGCTTCCGGGACAGGGCTACGAGCAGTACTTC. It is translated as CASRTLPGQGYEQYF.

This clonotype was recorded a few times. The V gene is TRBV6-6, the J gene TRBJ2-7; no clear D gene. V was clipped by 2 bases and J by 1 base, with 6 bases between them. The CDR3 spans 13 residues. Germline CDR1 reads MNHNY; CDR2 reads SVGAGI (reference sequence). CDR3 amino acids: CASSYGESYEQYF. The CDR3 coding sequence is TGTGCCAGCAGTTACGGGGAATCCTACGAGCAGTACTTC.

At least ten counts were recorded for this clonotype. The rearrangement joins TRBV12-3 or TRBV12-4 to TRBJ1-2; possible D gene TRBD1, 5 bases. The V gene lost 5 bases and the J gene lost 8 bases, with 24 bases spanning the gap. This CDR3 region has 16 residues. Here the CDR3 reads CASSPTGRILVEGYTF. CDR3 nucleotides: TGTGCCAGCAGTCCAACGGGACGGATCCTGGTAGAGGGCTACACCTTC.

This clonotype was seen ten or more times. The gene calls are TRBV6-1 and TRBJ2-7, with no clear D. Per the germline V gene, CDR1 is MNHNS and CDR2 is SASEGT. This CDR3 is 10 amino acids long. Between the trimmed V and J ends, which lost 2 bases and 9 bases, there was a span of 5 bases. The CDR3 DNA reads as TGTGCCAGCAGTGAAATAGTGCAGTACTTC. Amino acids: CASSEIVQYF.

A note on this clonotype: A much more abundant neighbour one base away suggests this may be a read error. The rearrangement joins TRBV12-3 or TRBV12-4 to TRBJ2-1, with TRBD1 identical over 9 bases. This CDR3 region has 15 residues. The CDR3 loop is CASSPGQGLNNAQFF. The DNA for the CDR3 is TGTGCCAGCAGTCCCGGACAGGGGCTGAACAATGCGCAGTTCTTC.

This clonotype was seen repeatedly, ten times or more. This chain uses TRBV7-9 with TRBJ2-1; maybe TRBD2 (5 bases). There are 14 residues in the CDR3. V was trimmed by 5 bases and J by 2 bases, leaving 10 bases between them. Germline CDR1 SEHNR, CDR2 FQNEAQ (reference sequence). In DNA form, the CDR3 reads TGTGCCAGCAGCCCCGTGAGGGCCTACAATGAGCAGTTCTTC. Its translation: CASSPVRAYNEQFF.

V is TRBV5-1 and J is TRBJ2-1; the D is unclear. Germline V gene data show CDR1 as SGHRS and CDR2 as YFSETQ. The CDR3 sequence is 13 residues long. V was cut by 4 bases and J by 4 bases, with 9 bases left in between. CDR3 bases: TGCGCCAGCAGCCTCAACGTATACAATGAGCAGTTCTTC. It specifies CASSLNVYNEQFF.

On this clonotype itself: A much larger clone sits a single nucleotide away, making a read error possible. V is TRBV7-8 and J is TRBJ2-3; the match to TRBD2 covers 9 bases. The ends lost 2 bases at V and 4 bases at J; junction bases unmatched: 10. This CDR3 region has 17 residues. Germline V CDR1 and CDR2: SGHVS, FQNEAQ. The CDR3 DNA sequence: TGTGCCAGCAGCTTATTCACTAGCGGGTTTGTGGCAGATACGCAGTATTTT. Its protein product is CASSLFTSGFVADTQYF.

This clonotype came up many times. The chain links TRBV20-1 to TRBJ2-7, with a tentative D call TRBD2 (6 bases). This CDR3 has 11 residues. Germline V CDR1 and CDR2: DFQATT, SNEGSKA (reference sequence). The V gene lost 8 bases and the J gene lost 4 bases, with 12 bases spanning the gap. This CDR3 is CSTTRGYEQYF. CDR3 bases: TGCAGTACAACCCGGGGGTACGAGCAGTACTTC.

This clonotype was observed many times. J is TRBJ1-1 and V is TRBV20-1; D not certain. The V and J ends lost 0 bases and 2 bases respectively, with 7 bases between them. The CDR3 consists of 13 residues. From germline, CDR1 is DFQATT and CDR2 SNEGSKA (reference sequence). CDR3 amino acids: CSARDPRNTEAFF. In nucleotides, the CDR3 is TGCAGTGCTAGAGATCCCAGAAACACTGAAGCTTTCTTT.